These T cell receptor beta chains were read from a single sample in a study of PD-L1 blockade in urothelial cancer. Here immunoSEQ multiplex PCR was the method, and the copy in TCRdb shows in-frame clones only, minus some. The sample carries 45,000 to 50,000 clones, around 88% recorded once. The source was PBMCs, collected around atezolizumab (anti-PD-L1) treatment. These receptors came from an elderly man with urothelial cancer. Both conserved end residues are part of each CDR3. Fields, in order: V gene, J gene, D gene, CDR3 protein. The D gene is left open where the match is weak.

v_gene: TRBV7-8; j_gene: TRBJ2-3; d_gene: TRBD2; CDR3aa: CASSTTGLSLNTDTQYF
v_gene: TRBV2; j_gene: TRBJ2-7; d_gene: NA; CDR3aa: CASSEARTVNEQYF
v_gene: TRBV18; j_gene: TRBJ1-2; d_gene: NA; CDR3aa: CASSPGAGDYGYTF
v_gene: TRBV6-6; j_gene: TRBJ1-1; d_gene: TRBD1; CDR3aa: CASSPGTANTEAFF
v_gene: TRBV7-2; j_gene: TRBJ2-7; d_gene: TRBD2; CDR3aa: CASSNNGGGYEQYF
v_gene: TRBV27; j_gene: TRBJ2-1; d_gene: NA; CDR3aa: CASSFQGMNEQFF
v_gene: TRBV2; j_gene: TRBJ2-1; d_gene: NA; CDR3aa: CASRKDPGGNEQFF
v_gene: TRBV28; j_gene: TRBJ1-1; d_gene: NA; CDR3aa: CASSPYRGGTEAFF
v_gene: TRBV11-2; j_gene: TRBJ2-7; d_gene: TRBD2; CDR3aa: CASSLDHSGSNEQYF
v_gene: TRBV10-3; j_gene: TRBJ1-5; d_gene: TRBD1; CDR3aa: CAISEGDRSNQPQHF
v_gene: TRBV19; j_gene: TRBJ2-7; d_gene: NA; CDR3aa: CASRQNRDSNYEQYF
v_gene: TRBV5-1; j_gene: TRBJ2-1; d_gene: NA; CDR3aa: CASSLAQGSYNEQFF
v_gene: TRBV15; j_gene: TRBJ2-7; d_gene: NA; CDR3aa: CATSSGQYSYEQYF
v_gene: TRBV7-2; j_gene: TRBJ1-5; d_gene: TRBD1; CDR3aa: CASRKGGGQPQHF